Shown below are 15 T cell receptor beta chains from a single sample sequenced in a study of CD8+ T cells in alopecia areata. Following RNA extraction, reverse transcription yielded cDNA that acted as the sequencing template. Profiling relied on immunoSEQ multiplex PCR, and the TCRdb table lists in-frame clones only, not all of them. Among about 200,000 clones listed, approximately 61% were seen once. The sample in question was CD4+ T cells sorted from blood, obtained at week 0. These receptors were taken from a human donor with alopecia areata.

This clone was found a few times. The rearrangement links TRBV29-1 to TRBJ2-1, with 7 bases lining up with TRBD2. Looked up from germline, CDR1 is SQVTM and CDR2 is ANQGSEA. The CDR3 is 14 amino acids. With V trimmed by 7 bases and J by 8 bases, 14 bases remained unmatched. The CDR3 DNA reads TGCAGCGGTGGGGAGGGCCGAGCGGGCGATGAGCAGTTCTTC. Protein: CSGGEGRAGDEQFF.

In this sample, this clone turned up a few times. For the CDR3, the DNA is TGTGCCTCTCGGACCCCGGGGGCCGGCACTGAAGCTTTCTTT. Translation gives CASRTPGAGTEAFF. J is TRBJ1-1 and V is TRBV30; D possibly corresponds to TRBD1 (6 bases). The CDR3 has 14 amino acids. V lost 7 bases and J 4 bases, leaving 19 bases between the germline ends. Germline values: CDR1 GTSNPN, CDR2 SVGIG (reference sequence).

This clone turned up a few times. This chain connects TRBV9 to TRBJ2-4, with D perhaps TRBD1 or TRBD2 (5 bases each). Germline V gives CDR1 SGDLS, CDR2 YYNGEE. The CDR3 consists of 16 residues. Trimming took off 4 bases at V and 0 bases at J, with 14 bases between the two ends. The DNA for the CDR3 is TGTGCCAGCAGCCGTACAGGAGGAATAGCCAAAAACATTCAGTACTTC. Amino acid sequence: CASSRTGGIAKNIQYF.

This chain uses TRBV5-8 with TRBJ1-5; D possibly corresponds to TRBD1 (5 bases). The CDR3 extends over 17 amino acids. V shed 4 bases and J shed 0 bases, with 17 bases lying between them. Germline lookup yields CDR1 SGHTS and CDR2 YDEGEE. DNA for the CDR3: TGTGCCAGCAGCCAAACTACAGGTGCGGATAGCAATCAGCCCCAGCATTTT. It encodes CASSQTTGADSNQPQHF.

The V and J genes are TRBV4-1 and TRBJ2-3; D unclear. The ends were cut back, 0 bases at V and 2 bases at J, with 9 bases in the middle. The CDR3 is 15 residues long. Germline V gene lookup returns CDR1 MGHRA and CDR2 YSYEKL. This CDR3 is CASSQDWSITDTQYF. Here the CDR3 DNA reads TGCGCCAGCAGCCAAGATTGGAGTATCACAGATACGCAGTATTTT.

The V call is TRBV14, the J call TRBJ2-2, with 8 bases lining up with TRBD1. Germline loops: CDR1 SGHDN, CDR2 FVKESK. There are 15 residues in the CDR3. The trim removed 1 base at V and 5 bases at J, leaving 3 bases unmatched. For the CDR3, the DNA is TGTGCCAGCAGCCAAGGACAGGGGAAAACCGGGGAGCTGTTTTTT. Translating it yields CASSQGQGKTGELFF.

This chain connects TRBV7-2 to TRBJ1-2; D remains unclear. Germline CDR1 reads SGHTA; CDR2 reads FQGNSA. Trimming pared 3 bases from V and 4 bases from J, leaving 15 bases between. This CDR3 contains 15 residues. CDR3 DNA: TGTGCCAGCAGCTTTAATGACGGCGAGGGCTATGGCTACACCTTC. Its protein is CASSFNDGEGYGYTF.

The chain couples TRBV11-2 to TRBJ1-2, with D possibly TRBD1 on 5 matching bases. V lost 1 base and J 8 bases, leaving 14 bases between the germline ends. The length of the CDR3 is 14 residues. Germline values: CDR1 SGHAT, CDR2 FQNNGV. CDR3 residues: CASSLGVGRDGYTF. The CDR3 DNA follows: TGTGCCAGCAGCTTAGGGGTAGGCAGGGACGGCTACACCTTC.

This chain joins TRBV6-1 and TRBJ1-5; D not resolved. This CDR3 is 11 amino acids long. Germline values: CDR1 MNHNS, CDR2 SASEGT. V was shortened by 7 bases and J by 6 bases, with 7 bases between the two germline ends. The CDR3 loop reads CASKEGQPQHF. The CDR3 DNA follows: TGTGCCAGCAAGGAGGGTCAGCCCCAGCATTTT.

V usage is TRBV6-5 and J usage is TRBJ2-3; maybe TRBD2 (5 bases). Trimming left V 4 bases short and J 8 bases short, with 7 bases between. The CDR3 is 11 amino acids. From germline, CDR1 is MNHEY and CDR2 SVGAGI. CDR3 nucleotides: TGTGCCAGCAGTTCTCGGGGTACGCAGTATTTT. Translation: CASSSRGTQYF.

The V call is TRBV4-1, the J call TRBJ1-1; D gene unclear. The CDR3 covers 17 residues. V was trimmed by 3 bases and J by 0 bases, leaving 17 bases between them. The germline CDR1 and CDR2 sequences are MGHRA and YSYEKL. The CDR3 reads CASSHHPPPTVNTEAFF. DNA for the CDR3: TGCGCCAGCAGCCACCACCCCCCACCTACAGTGAACACTGAAGCTTTCTTT.

On this clone: This sample includes further DNA sequences coding for the same CDR3. The chain has TRBV9 and TRBJ1-2; D is unclear. Trimming left V 0 bases short and J 2 bases short, with 2 bases between. This CDR3 comprises 12 residues. The germline V gene has CDR1 SGDLS and CDR2 YYNGEE. Here the CDR3 reads CASSVGNYGYTF. The CDR3 nucleotides read TGTGCCAGCAGCGTAGGGAACTATGGCTACACCTTC.

There are a few counts of this clone. This chain uses TRBV29-1 with TRBJ2-7, with 7 bases identical to TRBD1. This CDR3 has 12 amino acids. The J segment lost 7 bases and the V segment lost 6 bases, leaving 9 bases of the junction unmatched. Looked up from germline, CDR1 is SQVTM and CDR2 is ANQGSEA. This CDR3 reads CSVETGVREQYF. The CDR3 DNA sequence: TGCAGCGTAGAAACAGGGGTGCGGGAGCAGTACTTC.

The rearrangement joins TRBV9 to TRBJ2-7, with 7 bases lining up with TRBD1. This CDR3 region has 14 residues. Losses at the gene ends were 4 bases for V and 2 bases for J; bases not matched to a gene: 6. CDR1 is SGDLS, CDR2 YYNGEE, per germline. CDR3 protein: CASSLETGPYEQYF. Written as DNA, the CDR3 is TGTGCCAGCAGCTTGGAGACAGGGCCCTACGAGCAGTACTTC.

V is TRBV4-1 and J is TRBJ1-4; D might be TRBD1 (6 bases). Trimming pared 4 bases from V and 11 bases from J, leaving 11 bases between. CDR3 length: 12 amino acids. Looked up from germline, CDR1 is MGHRA and CDR2 is YSYEKL. The CDR3 nucleotides are TGCGCCAGCAGCCCCGCTGGGGGCAAACTGTTTTTT. Translation gives CASSPAGGKLFF.